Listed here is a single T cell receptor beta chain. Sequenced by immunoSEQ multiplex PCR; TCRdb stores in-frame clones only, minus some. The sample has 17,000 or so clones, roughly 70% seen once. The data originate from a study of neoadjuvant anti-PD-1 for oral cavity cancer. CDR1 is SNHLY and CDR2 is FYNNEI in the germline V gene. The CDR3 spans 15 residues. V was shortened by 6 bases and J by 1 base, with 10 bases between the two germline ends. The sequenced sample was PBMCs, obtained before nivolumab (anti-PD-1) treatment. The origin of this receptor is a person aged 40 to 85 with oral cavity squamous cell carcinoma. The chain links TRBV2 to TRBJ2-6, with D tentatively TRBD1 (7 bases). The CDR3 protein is CASREGASGANVLTF. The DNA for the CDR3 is TGTGCCAGCAGGGAGGGGGCTTCTGGGGCCAACGTCCTGACTTTC.